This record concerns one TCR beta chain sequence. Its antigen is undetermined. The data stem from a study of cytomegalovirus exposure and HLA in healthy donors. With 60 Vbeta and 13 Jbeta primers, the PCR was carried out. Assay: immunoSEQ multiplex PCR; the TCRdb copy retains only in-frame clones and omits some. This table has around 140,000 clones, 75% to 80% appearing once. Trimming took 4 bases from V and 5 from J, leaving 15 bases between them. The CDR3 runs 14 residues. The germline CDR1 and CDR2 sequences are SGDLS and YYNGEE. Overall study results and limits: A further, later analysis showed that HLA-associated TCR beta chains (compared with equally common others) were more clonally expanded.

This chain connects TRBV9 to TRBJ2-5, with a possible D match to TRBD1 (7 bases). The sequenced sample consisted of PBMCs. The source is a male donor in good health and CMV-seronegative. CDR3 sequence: CASSPGQGGETQYF. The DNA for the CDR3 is TGTGCCAGCAGCCCGGGTCAGGGGGGCGAGACCCAGTACTTC.